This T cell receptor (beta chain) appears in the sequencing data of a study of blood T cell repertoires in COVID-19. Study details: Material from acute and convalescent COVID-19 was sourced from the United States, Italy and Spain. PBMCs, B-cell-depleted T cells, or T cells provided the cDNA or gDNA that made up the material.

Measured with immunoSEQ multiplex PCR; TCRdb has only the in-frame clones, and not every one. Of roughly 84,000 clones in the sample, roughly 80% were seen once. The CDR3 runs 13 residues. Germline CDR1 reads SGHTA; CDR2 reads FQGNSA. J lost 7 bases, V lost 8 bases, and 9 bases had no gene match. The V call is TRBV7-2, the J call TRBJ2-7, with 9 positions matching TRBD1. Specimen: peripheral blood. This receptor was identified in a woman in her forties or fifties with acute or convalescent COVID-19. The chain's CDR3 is CASLSGTGMEQYF. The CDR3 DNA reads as TGTGCCAGCCTATCCGGGACAGGGATGGAGCAGTACTTC.